One and the same sample provided the 27 T cell receptor beta chains below, sequenced in a study of blood T cells in healthy people across ages. A second about 6 to 12 cycle PCR used barcoded and J-beta primers. TCRdb reprocessed the 5' RACE reads via MiXCR and lists one record per CDR3 protein. The sample yields approximately 1.5 million distinct CDR3 sequences, about 32% seen once. Sequencing was performed on blood. The source is a woman aged 25-40 years in good health.

For this clonotype: A read error is possible here, since a much larger clone lies one base away. This chain connects TRBV4-1 to TRBJ2-1; 7 positions agree with TRBD2. The V segment lost 4 bases and the J segment 0 bases; nucleotides outside the gene matches: 15. Germline CDR1 MGHRA, CDR2 YSYEKL. This CDR3 has 19 residues. The CDR3, as DNA: TGCGCCAGCAGCCTAAAGGCCCCACTAGCGCAGAGCTCCTACAATGAGCAGTTCTTC. Residues: CASSLKAPLAQSSYNEQFF.

This sequence joins TRBV6-1 and TRBJ1-2; D unresolved. The V gene lost 2 bases and the J gene lost 4 bases, with 14 bases spanning the gap. The CDR3 covers 15 residues. The germline CDR1 and CDR2 sequences are MNHNS and SASEGT. For the CDR3, the DNA is TGTGCCAGCAGTGAAAAGGCCAGTGGGATCTATGGCTACACCTTC. Translated, it gives CASSEKASGIYGYTF.

The chain couples TRBV2 to TRBJ2-3, with D possibly being TRBD2 (5 bases). Germline loops: CDR1 SNHLY, CDR2 FYNNEI. The CDR3 is 16 amino acids. V lost 3 bases to trimming and J lost 3 bases, with 16 bases between them. CDR3 loop: CASSDSGSVSTDTQYF. For the CDR3, the DNA is TGTGCCAGCAGTGATTCGGGGTCTGTGTCGACAGATACGCAGTATTTT.

The V gene is TRBV20-1, the J gene TRBJ1-1, with no clear D. The CDR3 is 13 amino acids. Germline CDR1 and CDR2: DFQATT and SNEGSKA (reference sequence). V was clipped by 0 bases and J by 10 bases, with 15 bases between them. CDR3 coding DNA: TGCAGTGCTAGAGATCTTGAGACGGATGGAGCTTTCTTT. This encodes CSARDLETDGAFF.

At least ten counts were recorded for this clonotype. The chain carries TRBV29-1 and TRBJ2-5, with D tentatively TRBD2 (5 bases). Trimming pared 7 bases from V and 5 bases from J, leaving 14 bases between. CDR3 length: 12 amino acids. CDR1 is SQVTM and CDR2 is ANQGSEA in the germline V gene. The CDR3 region is CSALTSSETQYF. The DNA for the CDR3 is TGCAGCGCTCTAACTAGTTCGGAGACCCAGTACTTC.

The chain has TRBV28 and TRBJ1-5; TRBD1 aligns across 8 bases. The CDR3 is made up of 16 amino acids. Germline lookup yields CDR1 MDHEN and CDR2 SYDVKM. Trimming at V came to 1 base and at J to 6 bases, leaving 8 bases not matched to a gene. The CDR3 DNA sequence: TGTGCCAGCAGTTTATTGGGCAGGGGGCCTATTCAGCCCCAGCATTTT. Translating it yields CASSLLGRGPIQPQHF.

This clonotype was seen a handful of times. The chain joins TRBV2 to TRBJ2-7; D might be TRBD2 (6 bases). The CDR3 loop spans 14 amino acids. Germline V gene lookup returns CDR1 SNHLY and CDR2 FYNNEI. Trimming took off 6 bases at V and 2 bases at J, with 14 bases between the two ends. The CDR3 DNA sequence: TGTGCCAGCAGCTTGGGGGGTGAAGCCTACGAGCAGTACTTC. It is translated as CASSLGGEAYEQYF.

The V and J genes are TRBV4-1 and TRBJ2-7; possible D gene TRBD1, 6 bases. The CDR3 sequence is 15 residues long. The germline V gene has CDR1 MGHRA and CDR2 YSYEKL. V was shortened by 3 bases and J by 4 bases, with 16 bases between the two germline ends. In DNA form, the CDR3 reads TGCGCCAGCAGCCAGGATCAGGGGAAAACGTACGAGCAGTACTTC. Its protein is CASSQDQGKTYEQYF.

The chain combines TRBV7-3 with TRBJ2-1, with a possible D match to TRBD2 (6 bases). Germline V gene lookup returns CDR1 SGHTA and CDR2 FQGTGA. The CDR3 has 16 residues. Trimming shortened V by 5 bases and J by 2 bases, and 16 bases separated the two germline ends. The CDR3 sequence is CASSLRDSGTYNEQFF. The CDR3 DNA reads as TGTGCCAGCAGCCTCCGGGATAGCGGTACCTACAATGAGCAGTTCTTC.

The chain has TRBV5-5 and TRBJ2-7; tentative D call: TRBD1 (6 bases). This CDR3 contains 15 residues. The germline V gene encodes CDR1 SGHKS and CDR2 YYEKEE (reference sequence). V lost 3 bases and J lost 2, with 15 bases in between. CDR3 coding DNA: TGTGCCAGCAGCTCGGATACAGGGCAAACCTACGAGCAGTACTTC. It yields the protein CASSSDTGQTYEQYF.

The chain couples TRBV5-1 to TRBJ2-1, with D perhaps assigned TRBD1 or TRBD2 (5 bases each). The CDR3 has 14 residues. From germline, CDR1 is SGHRS and CDR2 YFSETQ. Deletions cut 3 bases from V and 8 bases from J, with 15 bases between. The CDR3 sequence is CASSWGPEGYEQFF. In DNA form, the CDR3 reads TGCGCCAGCAGCTGGGGCCCCGAGGGCTATGAGCAGTTCTTC.

This clonotype has only a few counts. J is TRBJ1-1 and V is TRBV4-1; D is undetermined. Germline V lookup: CDR1 MGHRA, CDR2 YSYEKL. The length of the CDR3 is 15 residues. V lost 1 base to trimming and J lost 4 bases, with 13 bases between them. For the CDR3, the DNA is TGCGCCAGCAGCCAAGTCCCGGAGTTGGGCACTGAAGCTTTCTTT. It codes for CASSQVPELGTEAFF.

V usage is TRBV7-9 and J usage is TRBJ2-2; a possible D gene is TRBD2 (5 bases). From germline, CDR1 is SEHNR and CDR2 FQNEAQ (reference sequence). This CDR3 contains 16 residues. V gave up 4 bases and J gave up 1 base, with 13 bases separating them. The CDR3 bases are TGTGCCAGCAGCTCCTCGGGGTTAGGGAACACCGGGGAGCTGTTTTTT. The encoded protein is CASSSSGLGNTGELFF.

This sequence joins TRBV6-1 and TRBJ2-1; TRBD2 matches at 14 bases. Germline CDR1 reads MNHNS; CDR2 reads SASEGT. This CDR3 is 16 amino acids long. V gave up 8 bases and J gave up 6 bases; unmatched junction bases: 9. CDR3 amino acids: CASRSGTSGSVNEQFF. For the CDR3, the DNA is TGTGCCAGCCGAAGCGGGACTAGCGGGAGTGTCAATGAGCAGTTCTTC.

In DNA form, the CDR3 reads TGTGCCAGCAGCTTAGCCGAGGACTACCTGTTGGAGCAGTTCTTC. It codes for CASSLAEDYLLEQFF. The rearrangement links TRBV7-2 to TRBJ2-1; D may be TRBD2 (6 bases). Per germline, CDR1 SGHTA and CDR2 FQGNSA. The CDR3 contains 15 residues. Trimming took off 0 bases at V and 10 bases at J, with 16 bases between the two ends. Full variable domain (missing parts from reference TRBV7-2 and TRBJ2-1): GAGVSQSPSNKVTEKGKDVELRCDPISGHTALYWYRQSLGQGLEFLIYFQGNSAPDKSGLPSDRFSAERTGGSVSTLTIQRTQQEDSAVYLCASSLAEDYLLEQFFGPGTRLTVL.

Worth noting for this clonotype: This may come from a read error, since a much larger clone is one base off. The V gene is TRBV7-2, the J gene TRBJ2-7; D not certain. Germline lookup yields CDR1 SGHTA and CDR2 FQGNSA. This CDR3 contains 13 residues. In DNA form, the CDR3 reads TGTGCCAACAGCTCAAACCAGCAATACGAGCAGTACTTC. Amino acids: CANSSNQQYEQYF.

This clonotype was detected a few times. The chain carries TRBV6-1 and TRBJ1-2; 7 bases match TRBD1. Germline loops: CDR1 MNHNS, CDR2 SASEGT. The CDR3 contains 12 residues. The ends lost 9 bases at V and 2 bases at J; junction bases unmatched: 3. The CDR3 sequence is CARQDRNYGYTF. The CDR3 DNA follows: TGTGCCAGGCAGGACAGGAACTATGGCTACACCTTC.

In this sample, this clonotype turned up many times. The chain has TRBV27 and TRBJ1-1, with D unresolved. CDR3 length: 11 residues. Germline V gene data show CDR1 as MNHEY and CDR2 as SMNVEV (reference sequence). With 4 bases removed from V and 6 bases from J, the gap between germline ends came to 6 bases. CDR3 protein: CASSSGAEAFF. The DNA of the CDR3 is TGTGCCAGCAGTTCCGGGGCTGAAGCTTTCTTT.

V is TRBV5-5 and J is TRBJ1-5, with a possible D match to TRBD1 (5 bases). In germline, CDR1 is SGHKS, CDR2 YYEKEE (reference sequence). The CDR3 loop spans 16 amino acids. The ends were cut back, 4 bases at V and 0 bases at J, with 14 bases in the middle. The CDR3 region has the DNA TGTGCCAGCAGCCAACAGGAGTTAATTAGCAATCAGCCCCAGCATTTT. Translation: CASSQQELISNQPQHF.

With respect to this clonotype: At one end the junction does not follow the germline gene, possibly because of a read error. The CDR3 DNA reads TGTGCCAGTAGTGACAACTCTCGGAACACTGAAGCTTCCTTT. It is translated as CASSDNSRNTEASF. The gene calls are TRBV19 and TRBJ1-1; D is unresolved. The CDR3 runs 14 residues. CDR1 is LNHDA, CDR2 SQIVND, per germline (reference sequence).

The table lists this clonotype with many counts. J is TRBJ2-7 and V is TRBV29-1, with D unclear. Per the germline V gene, CDR1 is SQVTM and CDR2 is ANQGSEA. V lost 7 bases to trimming and J lost 1 base, with 8 bases between them. This CDR3 is 11 amino acids long. The CDR3 bases are TGCAGCGCTAGGAAGTCCTACGAGCAGTACTTC. Protein: CSARKSYEQYF.

This sequence joins TRBV13 and TRBJ2-1, with D hard to call. CDR1 and CDR2 (germline): PRHDT, FYEKMQ (reference sequence). The CDR3 runs 15 residues. Trimming shortened V by 4 bases and J by 10 bases, and 20 bases separated the two germline ends. CDR3 sequence reads: CASSSPYGPNGEQFF. Written as DNA, the CDR3 is TGTGCCAGCAGCTCCCCGTATGGACCCAATGGAGAGCAGTTCTTC.

Points on this clonotype: A junction end diverges from the germline sequence, so it may reflect a read error. The gene calls are TRBV5-1 and TRBJ2-5, with D unclear. The germline V gene has CDR1 SGHRS and CDR2 YFSETQ. The CDR3 spans 14 residues. The CDR3 coding sequence is TGCGCCGGCAGTTTGGGTGACCTCGAAGAGACCCAGTACTTC. Its protein product is CAGSLGDLEETQYF. Full variable domain (missing parts from reference TRBV5-1 and TRBJ2-5): KAGVTQTPRYLIKTRGQQVTLSCSPISGHRSVSWYQQTPGQGLQFLFEYFSETQRNKGNFPGRFSGRQFSNSRSEMNVSTLELGDSALYLCAGSLGDLEETQYFGPGTRLLVL.

This clonotype was detected ten times or more. This chain uses TRBV5-1 with TRBJ2-5, with D perhaps TRBD2 (5 bases). The tail of the sequence fits TRBJ2-7 better, so the J call may be wrong. The CDR3 spans 15 residues. The germline V gene has CDR1 SGHRS and CDR2 YFSETQ. The CDR3 DNA reads TGCGCCAGCAGCCCGGGTATGGGGAGTGTGATCGAGCAGTACTTC. Translation: CASSPGMGSVIEQYF.

The chain has TRBV5-1 and TRBJ2-3; possibly TRBD2 for D (6 bases). The CDR3 totals 15 residues. Germline values: CDR1 SGHRS, CDR2 YFSETQ. V lost 4 bases to trimming and J lost 1 base, with 13 bases between them. CDR3 sequence reads: CASSHGASGTDTQYF. The CDR3 DNA is TGCGCCAGCAGCCATGGGGCTAGCGGCACAGATACGCAGTATTTT.

On this clonotype itself: A junction end diverges from the germline sequence, so it may reflect a read error. The chain recombines TRBV7-9 with TRBJ2-5; maybe TRBD1 (7 bases). Germline lookup yields CDR1 SEHNR and CDR2 FQNEAQ (reference sequence). The CDR3 has 13 amino acids. The CDR3 DNA sequence: TGTTCCAGCAGTCCGTCAGGGGGAGGTGAGCAGTACTTC. It translates to CSSSPSGGGEQYF.

This chain uses TRBV10-3 with TRBJ2-3; D gene ambiguous. Germline V gene sequence: CDR1 ENHRY, CDR2 SYGVKD. CDR3 length equals 13 residues. Trimming took off 5 bases at V and 3 bases at J, with 9 bases between the two ends. The CDR3 coding sequence is TGTGCCATCAGTATCCTTCCAACAGATACGCAGTATTTT. The encoded protein is CAISILPTDTQYF.